Each of the 27 T cell receptor beta chains below was sequenced from the same sample in a study of spatial heterogeneity in lung cancer (dated by TCRdb to between 2019 and 2020). Broad study findings and their caveats: The number of expanded intratumoral alpha and beta TCRs correlated with the tumor nonsynonymous mutation count.

Read against the paper, the sample's time point label means: sample taken at primary tumor resection. Receptor libraries were prepared by 5' RACE. Sequencing took place on a NextSeq 500. In-frame beta chains were kept once TCRdb had trimmed the public reads at Q25 with fastp and called clones with MiXCR. Identical CDR3 proteins give one entry, which carries the most common genes and DNA. Here the sample has several thousand distinct CDR3 sequences; approximately 1.2% occur a single time. Together, the top ten hold 8.5% to 10% of the sample. The antigens these receptors bind are not known. The material was lung tumor tissue, obtained at surgery. These TCRs come from a male donor with early-stage non-small cell lung cancer.

By sample share, this clonotype is medium-sized. The chain combines TRBV10-3 with TRBJ1-2; 7 bases agree with TRBD1. This CDR3 contains 12 residues. The ends lost 7 bases at V and 2 bases at J; junction bases unmatched: 1. In germline, CDR1 is ENHRY, CDR2 SYGVKD. CDR3 nucleotide sequence: TGTGCCATCACAGGGGGGAACTATGGCTACACCTTC. Residues: CAITGGNYGYTF.

This clonotype rates as large (0.1 to 1%). The chain uses TRBV9 and TRBJ2-7, with D hard to call. Germline-derived CDR1 and CDR2 are SGDLS and YYNGEE. V shed 3 bases and J shed 0 bases, with 4 bases lying between them. This CDR3 region has 12 residues. Here the CDR3 DNA reads TGTGCCAGCAGCGCAAACTCCTACGAGCAGTACTTC. Protein: CASSANSYEQYF.

This clonotype appeared many times. The rearrangement uses TRBV20-1 and TRBJ2-2, with 7 bases aligning to TRBD2. Germline lookup yields CDR1 DFQATT and CDR2 SNEGSKA (reference sequence). The CDR3 sequence is 15 residues long. After removal of 0 bases from V and 3 bases from J, the junction contained 4 bases not matched to a gene. CDR3 residues: CSARDGTTDTGELFF. DNA of the CDR3: TGCAGTGCTAGAGACGGGACTACCGACACCGGGGAGCTGTTTTTT.

This clonotype was found many times. CDR3 in DNA: TGTGCCAGCAGCCGGAATGCCGCGAACACCGGGGAGCTGTTTTTT. It encodes CASSRNAANTGELFF. V and J are TRBV14 and TRBJ2-2; D not certain. The V and J ends lost 4 bases and 0 bases respectively, with 9 bases between them. Looked up from germline, CDR1 is SGHDN and CDR2 is FVKESK. There are 15 residues in the CDR3. Looking up the rest from reference TRBV14 and TRBJ2-2 gives the full variable domain: EAGVTQFPSHSVIEKGQTVTLRCDPISGHDNLYWYRRVMGKEIKFLLHFVKESKQDESGMPNNRFLAERTGGTYSTLKVQPAELEDSGVYFCASSRNAANTGELFFGEGSRLTVL.

In this sample, this clonotype turned up many times. The chain has TRBV29-1 and TRBJ2-7, with 7 bases that match TRBD1. CDR1 and CDR2 from the germline V gene are SQVTM and ANQGSEA. The CDR3 contains 13 residues. The V gene end was trimmed by 6 bases and the J gene end by 2 bases; junction bases not matched to a gene: 7. CDR3 protein: CSVVGQWTYEQYF. CDR3 DNA sequence: TGCAGCGTCGTGGGACAGTGGACCTACGAGCAGTACTTC.

In its sample, this clonotype is medium-sized. This sequence joins TRBV5-6 and TRBJ2-3, with 8 bases that match TRBD1. The CDR3 sequence is 14 residues long. Germline-derived CDR1 and CDR2 are SGHDT and YYEEEE. After removal of 4 bases from V and 9 bases from J, the junction contained 10 bases not matched to a gene. The CDR3 sequence is CASSPDRGESTQYF. For the CDR3, the DNA is TGTGCCAGCAGCCCCGACAGGGGAGAATCGACGCAGTATTTT.

This clonotype ranks as medium-sized. The chain recombines TRBV5-1 with TRBJ2-2, with 10 bases identical to TRBD2. V was pared by 8 bases and J by 5 bases, with 9 bases of the junction left unmatched. CDR1 SGHRS and CDR2 YFSETQ come from the germline V gene. The CDR3 totals 15 residues. The CDR3 region is CASTSGTSDTGELFF. CDR3 coding DNA: TGCGCCAGTACGTCCGGGACTAGCGATACCGGGGAGCTGTTTTTT.

By sample share, this clonotype is medium-sized. The rearrangement joins TRBV27 to TRBJ2-7, with D hard to call. Trimming shortened V by 6 bases and J by 5 bases, and 11 bases separated the two germline ends. The CDR3 is 12 amino acids. Germline CDR1 is MNHEY and CDR2 is SMNVEV (reference sequence). As DNA, the CDR3 is TGTGCCAGCAGAGGACGGAGCCACGAGCAGTACTTC. Its protein product is CASRGRSHEQYF.

This clonotype was recorded at least ten times. The rearrangement uses TRBV9 and TRBJ1-5; D is ambiguous. CDR1 SGDLS and CDR2 YYNGEE come from the germline V gene. The CDR3 is 14 residues long. Between the trimmed V and J ends, which lost 3 bases and 0 bases, there was a span of 7 bases. The CDR3 coding sequence is TGTGCCAGCAGCGGACCGGCTAGCAATCAGCCCCAGCATTTT. Translating gives CASSGPASNQPQHF.

In its sample, this clonotype was seen many times. The chain links TRBV20-1 to TRBJ2-3; tentatively, D is TRBD1 (5 bases). This CDR3 comprises 14 residues. Germline lookup yields CDR1 DFQATT and CDR2 SNEGSKA (reference sequence). Trimming took 6 bases from V and 4 from J, leaving 17 bases between them. CDR3 DNA: TGCAGTGCGCGTGGGTGGCAGGGCGCAGATACGCAGTATTTT. Protein sequence: CSARGWQGADTQYF.

There are many counts of this clonotype. V gene TRBV27 combines with J gene TRBJ2-6; D unresolved. Per germline, CDR1 MNHEY and CDR2 SMNVEV (reference sequence). The CDR3 length is 16 residues. Between the trimmed V and J ends, which lost 7 bases and 3 bases, there was a span of 16 bases. CDR3 protein: CASTEDALLGANVLTF. The CDR3 region has the DNA TGTGCCAGCACCGAAGACGCGCTTCTTGGGGCCAACGTCCTGACTTTC.

Ten or more counts support this clonotype. The rearrangement links TRBV6-1 to TRBJ1-2; the D gene is possibly TRBD1 (5 bases). This CDR3 has 16 residues. Germline CDR1 MNHNS, CDR2 SASEGT. The ends were cut back, 2 bases at V and 0 bases at J, with 13 bases in the middle. The CDR3 is CASSERVTVPNYGYTF. In nucleotides, the CDR3 is TGTGCCAGCAGTGAAAGAGTGACAGTACCTAACTATGGCTACACCTTC.

Relative to its sample, this clonotype is medium-sized. The chain uses TRBV10-2 and TRBJ2-3; D gene ambiguous. Germline CDR1 and CDR2: WSHSY and SAAADI. The CDR3 has 14 residues. The V and J ends lost 0 bases and 7 bases respectively, with 11 bases between them. The CDR3, as DNA: TGCGCCAGCAGTGAGTCTGCCGCCAAAAATACGCAGTATTTT. Protein product: CASSESAAKNTQYF.

By share, this clonotype ranks as medium-sized. The chain combines TRBV5-6 with TRBJ1-5, with 7 bases matching TRBD1. The CDR3 consists of 17 residues. V lost 2 bases and J lost 5; bases outside the gene matches: 13. Per germline, CDR1 SGHDT and CDR2 YYEEEE. CDR3 residues: CASSFMTGSSDDQPQHF. The CDR3 nucleotides read TGTGCCAGCAGCTTTATGACAGGGAGTAGTGACGATCAGCCCCAGCATTTT. Based on the CDR3 plus reference TRBV5-6 and TRBJ1-5, the full variable domain is DAGVTQSPTHLIKTRGQQVTLRCSPKSGHDTVSWYQQALGQGPQFIFQYYEEEERQRGNFPDRFSGHQFPNYSSELNVNALLLGDSALYLCASSFMTGSSDDQPQHFGDGTRLSIL.

This clonotype is labeled as medium-sized. The chain combines TRBV30 with TRBJ1-2; 7 positions match TRBD1. The V gene end was trimmed by 4 bases and the J gene end by 4 bases; junction bases not matched to a gene: 9. Germline V CDR1 and CDR2: GTSNPN, SVGIG (reference sequence). This CDR3 is built from 14 residues. CDR3 loop: CAWKLTGALYGYTF. CDR3 nucleotide sequence: TGTGCCTGGAAACTTACAGGGGCGCTCTATGGCTACACCTTC. Based on the CDR3 plus reference TRBV30 and TRBJ1-2, the full variable domain is SQTIHQWPATLVQPVGSPLSLECTVEGTSNPNLYWYRQAAGRGLQLLFYSVGIGQISSEVPQNLSASRPQDRQFILSSKKLLLSDSGFYLCAWKLTGALYGYTFGSGTRLTVV.

This clonotype was seen at least ten times. The gene calls are TRBV20-1 and TRBJ2-3; 8 nucleotides agree with TRBD2. The CDR3 has 14 amino acids. Germline CDR1 and CDR2: DFQATT and SNEGSKA (reference sequence). Trimming took 8 bases from V and 5 from J; bases not matched to a gene: 12. CDR3 nucleotides: TGCAGTTCTGGAAGGGGACTAGAAGAAGATACGCAGTATTTT. Protein: CSSGRGLEEDTQYF.

This chain connects TRBV13 to TRBJ2-1; D gene ambiguous. V was trimmed by 5 bases and J by 2 bases, leaving 10 bases between them. Germline V gene lookup returns CDR1 PRHDT and CDR2 FYEKMQ (reference sequence). The CDR3 has 14 residues. Written as DNA, the CDR3 is TGTGCCAGCAGCCCCCCTGTCGCCTACAATGAGCAGTTCTTC. It yields the protein CASSPPVAYNEQFF.

This clonotype is termed medium-sized. The chain carries TRBV18 and TRBJ1-6; D uncertain. The CDR3 contains 14 residues. Germline V lookup: CDR1 KGHSH, CDR2 LQKENI. The germline V and J ends were trimmed by 6 bases and 8 bases, with 14 bases remaining between them. CDR3 sequence reads: CASSPGEEYSPLHF. CDR3 DNA sequence: TGTGCCAGCTCTCCCGGGGAAGAGTATTCACCCCTCCACTTT.

This clonotype was detected ten times or more. The rearrangement uses TRBV30 and TRBJ1-2; D is uncertain. CDR1 and CDR2 from the germline V gene are GTSNPN and SVGIG (reference sequence). There are 15 residues in the CDR3. V was shortened by 4 bases and J by 2 bases, with 17 bases between the two germline ends. Here the CDR3 DNA reads TGTGCCTGGACCCCAGCCTTTGGAATAAACTATGGCTACACCTTC. It specifies CAWTPAFGINYGYTF.

This clonotype has a count of ten or more. This chain joins TRBV11-2 and TRBJ2-1, with a tentative D call TRBD2 (5 bases). V was cut by 6 bases and J by 9 bases, with 15 bases left in between. CDR1 is SGHAT and CDR2 is FQNNGV in the germline V gene. CDR3 length equals 13 residues. The CDR3 spells CASRLDFLSEQFF. CDR3 DNA: TGTGCCAGCAGATTGGACTTTTTAAGTGAGCAGTTCTTC.

This clonotype is medium-sized in the sample. This sequence joins TRBV6-5 and TRBJ1-1; D is unclear. V was cut by 0 bases and J by 0 bases, with 17 bases left in between. The germline V gene has CDR1 MNHEY and CDR2 SVGAGI. The CDR3 extends over 18 amino acids. The chain's CDR3 is CASSYSGGLTTLNTEAFF. CDR3 nucleotide sequence: TGTGCCAGCAGTTACTCAGGTGGACTTACTACTTTGAACACTGAAGCTTTCTTT.

This clonotype appeared many times. The chain has TRBV28 and TRBJ2-7; D call uncertain. The V gene's germline CDR1 is MDHEN and CDR2 SYDVKM. The CDR3 is 14 amino acids. V lost 1 base to trimming and J lost 0 bases, with 7 bases between them. The CDR3 reads CASSLSYPSYEQYF. The CDR3 coding sequence is TGTGCCAGCAGTTTATCCTACCCCTCCTACGAGCAGTACTTC.

This clonotype is medium-sized. The V gene is TRBV5-8, the J gene TRBJ2-2, with unresolved D. CDR1 SGHTS and CDR2 YDEGEE come from the germline V gene. The CDR3 runs 13 residues. V was trimmed by 0 bases and J by 4 bases, leaving 4 bases between them. This CDR3 reads CASSLEVTGELFF. The CDR3 region has the DNA TGTGCCAGCAGCTTGGAGGTCACCGGGGAGCTGTTTTTT.

In its sample, this clonotype ranks as medium-sized. CDR3 nucleotide sequence: TGTGCCAGCAGCTCAGAAGGGTACACTGAAGCTTTCTTT. The encoded protein is CASSSEGYTEAFF. This chain connects TRBV2 to TRBJ1-1; no clear D gene. This CDR3 contains 13 residues. The germline V gene has CDR1 SNHLY and CDR2 FYNNEI. The V gene lost 6 bases and the J gene lost 3 bases, with 11 bases spanning the gap.

This clonotype was observed many times. V usage is TRBV11-2 and J usage is TRBJ2-3; 16 bases map to TRBD2. The trim removed 6 bases at V and 3 bases at J, leaving 18 bases unmatched. Germline CDR1 SGHAT, CDR2 FQNNGV. CDR3 size: 21 residues. The CDR3 reads CASSTYSGPGLAGGRTDTQYF. CDR3 sequence (DNA): TGTGCCAGCAGTACTTACTCAGGGCCGGGACTAGCGGGAGGGCGGACAGATACGCAGTATTTT.

This clonotype was counted many times. The chain uses TRBV29-1 and TRBJ2-5; D is perhaps TRBD1 or TRBD2 (5 bases each). The CDR3 is made up of 14 amino acids. CDR1 SQVTM and CDR2 ANQGSEA come from the germline V gene. V shed 7 bases and J shed 1 base, with 16 bases lying between them. CDR3 in amino acids: CSGRDGNFQETQYF. CDR3 bases: TGCAGCGGCCGGGACGGTAACTTCCAAGAGACCCAGTACTTC.

This clonotype was seen many times. This rearrangement joins TRBV18 to TRBJ2-6; D possibly corresponds to TRBD1 (6 bases). Between the trimmed V and J ends, which lost 2 bases and 1 base, there was a span of 15 bases. The CDR3 is made up of 18 amino acids. Germline loops: CDR1 KGHSH, CDR2 LQKENI. For the CDR3, the DNA is TGTGCCAGCTCACCAACTCCTGGGACACCTTCTGGGGCCAACGTCCTGACTTTC. Translation gives CASSPTPGTPSGANVLTF.